The clone carrying this T cell receptor (beta chain) was detected only a few times. Its antigen is unidentified. This entry comes from a study of PD-1 blockade in classical Hodgkin lymphoma. About the research overall: The patients were dosed with nivolumab 3 mg/kg, infused intravenously every 2 weeks.

The junction had 10 bases not matched to a gene; V was cut back by 5 bases and J by 4 bases. Germline V gene lookup returns CDR1 SGHNT and CDR2 YENEEA. The CDR3 has 15 residues. Brentuximab vedotin exposure varied among the patients, all of whom had relapsed after autologous stem cell transplantation. Study-level findings and limits: Anyone who began nivolumab under 1 year after ASCT was excluded. CD4+ but not CD8+ TCR diversity rose significantly by C4D1. Newly diagnosed patients were said to have less baseline TCR diversity than healthy donors did.

Repertoires were generated with immunoSEQ multiplex PCR, while TCRdb's copy carries only in-frame clones and drops some. Of 23,000 or so clones in the sample, about four fifths are singletons; the top ten hold under 9%. The rearrangement links TRBV11-3 to TRBJ1-1; TRBD1 matches at 7 bases. The sequenced sample was peripheral blood mononuclear cells (PBMCs), obtained before the second cycle of nivolumab. The receptor's source is a human donor with classical Hodgkin lymphoma. The CDR3 DNA is TGTGCCAGCAGCACCCATCCAGGGGGGGTCACTGAAGCTTTCTTT. Protein sequence: CASSTHPGGVTEAFF.